This T cell receptor beta chain was captured in a study of T cell repertoires in cytomegalovirus infection. For the study at large: Researchers turned to recently identified HLA-C-restricted CMV epitopes as well as well-studied HLA-B-restricted ones.

The CDR3 contains 14 residues. Per germline, CDR1 MGHRA and CDR2 YSYEKL. V was shortened by 2 bases and J by 2 bases, with 10 bases between the two germline ends. TCRdb ran MiXCR on the reads and lists one entry per CDR3 protein. The data hold hundreds of thousands of distinct CDR3 sequences, with around a third observed a single time. Study results and caveats: The ex vivo response was dominated by HLA-C-restricted CMV-specific TCR beta clonotypes.

This clonotype was observed a handful of times. No antigen is known for it. The clonotype comes from a human donor in good health (CMV status not recorded). Some clones in this sample may be carry-over from other donors' samples. The V call is TRBV4-1, the J call TRBJ2-7, with D possibly matching TRBD1 (6 bases). The sample here was cultured PBMCs, taken from culture after CMV antigen stimulation. The CDR3 bases are TGCGCCAGCAGCCAATTACAGGGCACCTACGAGCAGTACTTC. It yields the protein CASSQLQGTYEQYF.